Here is one TCR beta chain with its context. Trimming removed 3 bases from V and 4 bases from J; junction bases left unmatched: 3. The CDR3 is 14 amino acids. Germline CDR1 reads KGHSH; CDR2 reads LQKENI. This sample was taken from a study of control samples from healthy donors and cancer patients. Data came from immunoSEQ multiplex PCR; TCRdb stores just in-frame clones and leaves some out. The sample carries 75,000 to 100,000 clones, roughly 92% recorded once. The chain links TRBV18 to TRBJ2-7; 10 bases are a match to TRBD1. Material for sequencing was blood. The sequence was obtained from a human donor in good health. The donor label of this sample is uncertain. CDR3 protein: CASSPDRGRYEQYF. The CDR3, as DNA: TGTGCCAGCTCACCCGACAGGGGGCGATACGAGCAGTACTTC.